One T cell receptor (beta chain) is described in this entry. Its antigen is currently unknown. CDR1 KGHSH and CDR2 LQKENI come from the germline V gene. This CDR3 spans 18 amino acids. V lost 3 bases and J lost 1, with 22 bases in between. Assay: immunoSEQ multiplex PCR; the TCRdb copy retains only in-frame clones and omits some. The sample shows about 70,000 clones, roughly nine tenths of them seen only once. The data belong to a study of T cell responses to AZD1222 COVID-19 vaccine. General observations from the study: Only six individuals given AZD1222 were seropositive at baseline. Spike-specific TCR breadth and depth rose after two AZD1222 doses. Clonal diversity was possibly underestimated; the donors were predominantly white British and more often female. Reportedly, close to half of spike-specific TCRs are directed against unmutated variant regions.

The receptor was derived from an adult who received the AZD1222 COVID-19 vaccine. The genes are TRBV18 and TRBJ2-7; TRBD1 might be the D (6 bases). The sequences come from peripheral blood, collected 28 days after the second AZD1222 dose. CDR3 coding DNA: TGTGCCAGCTCACCCCCGTGGGGTCAGGGGCAGAGTTCCTACGAGCAGTACTTC. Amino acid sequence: CASSPPWGQGQSSYEQYF.